The 27 T cell receptor beta chains below all came from one sample that was sequenced in a study of blood T cell repertoires in COVID-19. Clones were sequenced by immunoSEQ multiplex PCR, and TCRdb holds only the in-frame ones, with some missing. The table records about 64,000 clones, around four fifths of them present only once. The sample consisted of peripheral blood. These receptors originate from a man in his 60s with COVID-19, enrolled during active disease.

V usage is TRBV5-4 and J usage is TRBJ2-7; no definite D call. V lost 0 bases, J lost 5 bases, and 12 bases lay in between. This CDR3 comprises 14 residues. The germline gives CDR1 SGHNT, CDR2 YYREEE (reference sequence). CDR3 DNA sequence: TGTGCCAGCAGCTTGGCAGGCCAGGCCCACGAGCAGTACTTC. Protein product: CASSLAGQAHEQYF.

CDR3 bases: TGTGCCAGCAGTTACCGGGGGGGCACAGATACGCAGTATTTT. It translates to CASSYRGGTDTQYF. The chain joins TRBV6-2 or TRBV6-3 to TRBJ2-3; 7 positions match TRBD2. Germline CDR1 is MNHEY and CDR2 is SVGEGT. The CDR3 covers 14 residues. The trim removed 2 bases at V and 1 base at J, leaving 0 bases unmatched.

The gene calls are TRBV5-1 and TRBJ2-7; the match to TRBD1 covers 10 bases. CDR3 size: 16 residues. Germline CDR1 SGHRS, CDR2 YFSETQ. J was trimmed by 5 bases and V by 3 bases; bases with no gene match: 11. The CDR3 DNA sequence: TGCGCCAGCAGCTCGAGTGGGGTGACAGGGGGCAACGAGCAGTACTTC. Translation gives CASSSSGVTGGNEQYF.

The rearrangement uses TRBV29-1 and TRBJ1-1; 10 positions agree with TRBD1. The junction had 5 bases not matched to a gene; V was cut back by 6 bases and J by 7 bases. This CDR3 has 12 amino acids. Looked up from germline, CDR1 is SQVTM and CDR2 is ANQGSEA. Written as DNA, the CDR3 is TGCAGCGTGTGGACAGGGGGGATTGAAGCTTTCTTT. Its protein product is CSVWTGGIEAFF. The full variable domain, its missing parts supplied by reference TRBV29-1 and TRBJ1-1, is SAVISQKPSRDICQRGTSLTIQCQVDSQVTMMFWYRQQPGQSLTLIATANQGSEATYESGFVIDKFPISRPNLTFSTLTVSNMSPEDSSIYLCSVWTGGIEAFFGQGTRLTVV.

The chain combines TRBV5-4 with TRBJ2-2, with TRBD2 as a possible D gene (7 bases). Germline V CDR1 and CDR2: SGHNT, YYREEE (reference sequence). The CDR3 sequence is 17 residues long. V lost 3 bases to trimming and J lost 7 bases, with 22 bases between them. The DNA of the CDR3 is TGTGCCAGCAGCTCCCGGAGGGGAGGGGCGACAGGCGGGGAGCTGTTTTTT. This translates into CASSSRRGGATGGELFF.

This clone was seen a single time. The chain uses TRBV5-1 and TRBJ2-3, with 9 bases lining up with TRBD1. The V gene end was trimmed by 4 bases and the J gene end by 1 base; junction bases not matched to a gene: 4. CDR1 SGHRS and CDR2 YFSETQ come from the germline V gene. The CDR3 runs to 15 residues. The CDR3 loop reads CASSVRTGGTDTQYF. The CDR3 DNA follows: TGCGCCAGCAGCGTACGGACAGGGGGCACAGATACGCAGTATTTT. Full variable domain (remainder filled in from reference TRBV5-1 and TRBJ2-3): KAGVTQTPRYLIKTRGQQVTLSCSPISGHRSVSWYQQTPGQGLQFLFEYFSETQRNKGNFPGRFSGRQFSNSRSEMNVSTLELGDSALYLCASSVRTGGTDTQYFGPGTRLTVL.

The gene calls are TRBV7-3 and TRBJ1-1; a weak D match, TRBD1 (5 bases). V was trimmed by 4 bases and J by 5 bases, leaving 11 bases between them. The length of the CDR3 is 13 residues. CDR1 and CDR2 from the germline V gene are SGHTA and FQGTGA. The CDR3 DNA reads TGTGCCAGCAGCTACGACAGAAGTACTGAAGCTTTCTTT. This codes for CASSYDRSTEAFF. The full variable domain, completed using reference TRBV7-3 and TRBJ1-1, is GAGVSQTPSNKVTEKGKYVELRCDPISGHTALYWYRQSLGQGPEFLIYFQGTGAADDSGLPNDRFFAVRPEGSVSTLKIQRTERGDSAVYLCASSYDRSTEAFFGQGTRLTVV.

The chain recombines TRBV5-6 with TRBJ1-1; maybe TRBD1 (6 bases). With 4 bases removed from V and 1 base from J, the gap between germline ends came to 17 bases. CDR1 is SGHDT, CDR2 YYEEEE, per germline. CDR3 size: 16 residues. CDR3 loop: CASSAGGGYRNTEAFF. Written as DNA, the CDR3 is TGTGCCAGCAGCGCTGGGGGCGGGTACCGGAACACTGAAGCTTTCTTT. Drawing the rest from reference TRBV5-6 and TRBJ1-1, the complete variable domain is DAGVTQSPTHLIKTRGQQVTLRCSPKSGHDTVSWYQQALGQGPQFIFQYYEEEERQRGNFPDRFSGHQFPNYSSELNVNALLLGDSALYLCASSAGGGYRNTEAFFGQGTRLTVV.

The chain uses TRBV4-1 and TRBJ1-1; the match to TRBD1 covers 10 bases. The germline gives CDR1 MGHRA, CDR2 YSYEKL. This CDR3 contains 17 residues. After removal of 4 bases from V and 4 bases from J, the junction contained 12 bases not matched to a gene. This CDR3 is CASSRGQGPPRGTEAFF. CDR3 bases: TGCGCCAGCAGCCGGGGACAGGGGCCCCCCCGAGGCACTGAAGCTTTCTTT.

V is TRBV12-3 or TRBV12-4 and J is TRBJ2-7; the D gene is possibly TRBD1 (6 bases). The CDR3 contains 13 residues. V gave up 2 bases and J gave up 7 bases, with 12 bases separating them. In DNA, the CDR3 is TGTGCCAGCAGTTTACAGGGGTCGGGGGAGCAGTACTTC. Protein: CASSLQGSGEQYF.

In its sample, this clone was seen a few times. The rearrangement joins TRBV15 to TRBJ2-3; D gene ambiguous. The V gene lost 7 bases and the J gene lost 1 base, with 6 bases spanning the gap. This CDR3 contains 12 residues. Germline values: CDR1 LNHNV, CDR2 YYDKDF (reference sequence). CDR3 in amino acids: CATKSGTDTQYF. The CDR3 DNA follows: TGTGCCACCAAGTCGGGCACAGATACGCAGTATTTT. The full variable domain, completed using reference TRBV15 and TRBJ2-3, is DAMVIQNPRYQVTQFGKPVTLSCSQTLNHNVMYWYQQKSSQAPKLLFHYYDKDFNNEADTPDNFQSRRPNTSFCFLDIRSPGLGDTAMYLCATKSGTDTQYFGPGTRLTVL.

The chain is built from TRBV5-4 and TRBJ2-2; TRBD2 matches 10 bases. V trimming: 7 bases; J trimming: 0 bases; junction bases outside the gene matches: 9. This CDR3 spans 17 amino acids. Germline assignment: CDR1 SGHNT and CDR2 YYREEE (reference sequence). The CDR3 loop is CASQGGTSVSNTGELFF. The CDR3 DNA follows: TGTGCCAGCCAAGGGGGGACTAGCGTCTCGAACACCGGGGAGCTGTTTTTT.

This clone is a singleton in its sample. The rearrangement joins TRBV5-1 to TRBJ2-3; possible D gene TRBD2, 6 bases. V was clipped by 0 bases and J by 1 base, with 9 bases between them. Germline CDR1 and CDR2: SGHRS and YFSETQ. This CDR3 has 15 amino acids. CDR3 in DNA: TGCGCCAGCAGCTTGGCCGGGACTGGCACAGATACGCAGTATTTT. Translating it yields CASSLAGTGTDTQYF.

The chain combines TRBV6-1 with TRBJ1-5, with D unresolved. Trimming removed 1 base from V and 0 bases from J, with 4 bases in between. Germline CDR1 reads MNHNS; CDR2 reads SASEGT. This CDR3 comprises 14 residues. The chain's CDR3 is CASSEEYSNQPQHF. The CDR3 DNA follows: TGTGCCAGCAGTGAAGAATATAGCAATCAGCCCCAGCATTTT.

This chain joins TRBV14 and TRBJ2-5; 11 bases match TRBD2. The CDR3 consists of 15 residues. CDR1 SGHDN and CDR2 FVKESK come from the germline V gene. The trim removed 1 base at V and 4 bases at J, leaving 2 bases unmatched. CDR3 sequence (DNA): TGTGCCAGCAGCCAAGGACTAGCGGGAACAGAGACCCAGTACTTC. This sequence encodes CASSQGLAGTETQYF.

V usage is TRBV2 and J usage is TRBJ2-1, with TRBD2 matching 9 bases. The CDR3 is made up of 14 amino acids. V shed 8 bases and J 4 bases; nucleotides not matched to a gene: 6. The V gene's germline CDR1 is SNHLY and CDR2 FYNNEI. As DNA, the CDR3 is TGTGCCAGCCGGGAGCTAGCGGGGTACAATGAGCAGTTCTTC. This encodes CASRELAGYNEQFF.

Only a few counts were recorded for this clone. The rearrangement uses TRBV6-5 and TRBJ1-5; tentatively, D is TRBD1 (6 bases). This CDR3 is built from 13 residues. The ends were cut back, 7 bases at V and 7 bases at J, with 14 bases in the middle. The V gene's germline CDR1 is MNHEY and CDR2 SVGAGI. The CDR3 loop reads CASTTGYGQPQHF. The CDR3 bases are TGTGCCAGCACAACAGGGTATGGGCAGCCCCAGCATTTT.

The V and J genes are TRBV28 and TRBJ1-4; TRBD1 matches at 9 bases. Germline CDR1 MDHEN, CDR2 SYDVKM. The ends lost 7 bases at V and 0 bases at J; junction bases unmatched: 3. The CDR3 totals 15 residues. CDR3 sequence: CASMTGGATNEKLFF. The CDR3 DNA reads as TGTGCCAGCATGACAGGGGGTGCAACTAATGAAAAACTGTTTTTT.

This chain joins TRBV3-1 (or the pseudogene TRBV3-2) and TRBJ2-1; TRBD2 matches at 8 bases. CDR1 is LGHDT and CDR2 is YNNKEL in the germline V gene (reference sequence). The CDR3 spans 15 residues. V lost 1 base and J lost 10; bases outside the gene matches: 9. CDR3 nucleotide sequence: TGTGCCAGCAGCCAAGGGGGTGGTAGCGGGAAGGAGCAGTTCTTC. It specifies CASSQGGGSGKEQFF.

This chain connects TRBV4-1 to TRBJ1-1; TRBD1 matches at 9 bases. The CDR3 spans 15 residues. With V trimmed by 5 bases and J by 5 bases, 9 bases remained unmatched. The germline V gene encodes CDR1 MGHRA and CDR2 YSYEKL. The CDR3 loop is CASSLRQGEHTEAFF. Here the CDR3 DNA reads TGCGCCAGCAGCTTACGACAGGGGGAACATACTGAAGCTTTCTTT.

The rearrangement uses TRBV28 and TRBJ2-7, with 7 bases fitting TRBD1. Trimming cost V 8 bases and J 3 bases; bases outside gene matches: 22. Germline lookup yields CDR1 MDHEN and CDR2 SYDVKM. CDR3 length: 18 amino acids. The CDR3 DNA follows: TGTGCCAGCTTGGACGGGACAGTCAACCCCAAGTGGCTCTACGAGCAGTACTTC. It specifies CASLDGTVNPKWLYEQYF.

This clone was counted at least ten times. The chain links TRBV11-2 to TRBJ2-7, with a possible D match to TRBD2 (7 bases). Germline CDR1 SGHAT, CDR2 FQNNGV. With 6 bases removed from V and 8 bases from J, the gap between germline ends came to 20 bases. The CDR3 is 14 residues long. CDR3 coding DNA: TGTGCCAGCAGGCCACGGGAGGACAGTTTCAAGCAGTACTTC. Translating gives CASRPREDSFKQYF.

The chain is built from TRBV28 and TRBJ1-2; 8 bases are a match to TRBD1. Germline loops: CDR1 MDHEN, CDR2 SYDVKM. The CDR3 runs to 12 residues. The ends lost 7 bases at V and 8 bases at J; junction bases unmatched: 6. CDR3 in amino acids: CASTLDRVGYTF. The CDR3 bases are TGTGCCAGCACCCTGGACAGGGTCGGCTACACCTTC.

The chain is built from TRBV29-1 and TRBJ2-7, with 8 bases aligning to TRBD1. This CDR3 is built from 13 residues. Per the germline V gene, CDR1 is SQVTM and CDR2 is ANQGSEA. V dropped 6 bases and J dropped 5; count of bases not matched to a gene: 9. CDR3 sequence reads: CSVSWDRSNEQYF. The DNA of the CDR3 is TGCAGCGTCTCATGGGACAGGTCTAACGAGCAGTACTTC.

This clone has ten or more counts. The chain carries TRBV28 and TRBJ2-1; tentatively, D is TRBD2 (6 bases). The CDR3 is made up of 16 amino acids. The germline V gene encodes CDR1 MDHEN and CDR2 SYDVKM. V was shortened by 5 bases and J by 1 base, with 15 bases between the two germline ends. CDR3: CASSPAGTPSYNEQFF. DNA of the CDR3: TGTGCCAGCAGTCCGGCGGGGACCCCATCCTACAATGAGCAGTTCTTC.

The chain couples TRBV6-2 or TRBV6-3 to TRBJ2-7; D gene unclear. Germline V gives CDR1 MNHEY, CDR2 SVGEGT. The CDR3 has 12 amino acids. V gave up 2 bases and J gave up 3 bases, with 5 bases separating them. The CDR3 bases are TGTGCCAGCAGTTACCTTTACTACGAGCAGTACTTC. Protein sequence: CASSYLYYEQYF.

V and J are TRBV18 and TRBJ2-3; 8 bases map to TRBD1. The germline gives CDR1 KGHSH, CDR2 LQKENI. The CDR3 extends over 12 amino acids. The V segment lost 11 bases and the J segment 2 bases; nucleotides outside the gene matches: 3. The CDR3 DNA reads TGTGCCGGGACAGGAGACACAGATACGCAGTATTTT. As protein: CAGTGDTDTQYF.